This TCR beta chain was retrieved from a study of control samples from healthy donors and cancer patients. The V gene's germline CDR1 is SGDLS and CDR2 YYNGEE. The CDR3 length is 14 residues. V lost 3 bases, J lost 2 bases, and 12 bases lay in between. Clones were read by immunoSEQ multiplex PCR, and TCRdb kept only the in-frame ones, dropping some. The sample carries 150,000 to 200,000 clones, more than 85% recorded once. V and J are TRBV9 and TRBJ2-7; a possible D gene is TRBD2 (7 bases). Input material: blood. The clonotype comes from a woman aged 40 to 49 in good health. In DNA form, the CDR3 reads TGTGCCAGCAGCGGGGGGGGCACCGCCTACGAGCAGTACTTC. This gives the protein CASSGGGTAYEQYF. Variable domain in full (rest from reference TRBV9 and TRBJ2-7): DSGVTQTPKHLITATGQRVTLRCSPRSGDLSVYWYQQSLDQGLQFLIQYYNGEERAKGNILERFSAQQFPDLHSELNLSSLELGDSALYFCASSGGGTAYEQYFGPGTRLTVT.